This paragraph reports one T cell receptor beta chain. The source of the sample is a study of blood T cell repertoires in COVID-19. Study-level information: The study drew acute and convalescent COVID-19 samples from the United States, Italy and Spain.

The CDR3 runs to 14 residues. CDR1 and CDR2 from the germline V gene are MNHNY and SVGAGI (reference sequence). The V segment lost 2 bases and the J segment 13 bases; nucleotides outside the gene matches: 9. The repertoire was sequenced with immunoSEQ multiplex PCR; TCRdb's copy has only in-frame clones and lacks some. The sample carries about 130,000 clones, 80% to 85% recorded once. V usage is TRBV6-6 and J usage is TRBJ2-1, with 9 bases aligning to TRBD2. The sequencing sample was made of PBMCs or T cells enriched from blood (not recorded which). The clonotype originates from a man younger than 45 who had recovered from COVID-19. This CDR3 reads CASSYGLAGDLQFF. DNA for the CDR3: TGTGCCAGCAGTTACGGGTTAGCGGGGGACCTACAGTTCTTC.